The T cell receptor beta chain under discussion was sequenced for a study of T cell responses to AZD1222 COVID-19 vaccine. Whole-study results and caveats: When two AZD1222 doses had been given, Spike-specific TCR breadth and depth rose.

The germline CDR1 and CDR2 sequences are MDHEN and SYDVKM. The V end lost 10 bases, the J end lost 1 base, and 10 bases lay between the germline ends. The CDR3 is 12 amino acids. On this clone: Its target is not known.

Sequenced by immunoSEQ multiplex PCR; TCRdb stores in-frame clones only, minus some. The sample lists approximately 150,000 clones, 85% to 90% seen once, with roughly 4% in the top ten. The J gene is TRBJ1-1, the V gene TRBV28, with D unclear. Source: peripheral blood, taken 28 days after the second AZD1222 dose. This receptor was taken from an adult who received the AZD1222 COVID-19 vaccine. The CDR3 coding sequence is TGTGCCACGCTTACTTCGAACACTGAAGCTTTCTTT. It encodes CATLTSNTEAFF.